This TCR beta chain comes out of a study of blood T cell repertoires in COVID-19. Study as a whole: Italy, Spain and the United States were the sources of the convalescent and acute COVID-19 samples. In each case, the material was cDNA or gDNA derived from T cells, B-cell-depleted T cells, or PBMCs.

Trimming stripped 2 bases from V and 7 bases from J, with 17 bases between. The CDR3 is made up of 15 amino acids. CDR1 and CDR2 from the germline V gene are SQVTM and ANQGSEA. Authors' analysis steps: The authors estimated nucleated cell counts from reference gene primer amplification. Assay used: immunoSEQ multiplex PCR; TCRdb lists only in-frame clones, some missing. That table supplies the V and J calls and clone size; D and trimming were determined from the DNA. The sample lists 210,000 or so clones; 78% were seen once. The V gene is TRBV29-1, the J gene TRBJ2-2; a weak D match, TRBD1 (5 bases). The sequenced material came from peripheral blood. The sequence came from a woman of 80 years or more with active or convalescent COVID-19. CDR3 amino acids: CSVEIQGRLDGELFF. The CDR3 coding sequence is TGCAGCGTTGAAATTCAGGGAAGGTTGGACGGGGAGCTGTTTTTT.